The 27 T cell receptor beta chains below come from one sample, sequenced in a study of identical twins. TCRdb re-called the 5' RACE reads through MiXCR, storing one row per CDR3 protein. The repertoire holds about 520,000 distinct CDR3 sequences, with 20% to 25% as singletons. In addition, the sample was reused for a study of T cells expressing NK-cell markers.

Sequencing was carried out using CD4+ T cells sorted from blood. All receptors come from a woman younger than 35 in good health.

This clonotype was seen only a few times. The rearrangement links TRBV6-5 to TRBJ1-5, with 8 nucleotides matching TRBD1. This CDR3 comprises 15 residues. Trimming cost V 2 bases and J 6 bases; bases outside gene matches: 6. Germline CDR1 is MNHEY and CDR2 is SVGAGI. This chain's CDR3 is CASSYPQGVGQPQHF. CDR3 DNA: TGTGCCAGCAGTTACCCACAGGGGGTGGGTCAGCCCCAGCATTTT.

The CDR3 region is CSAGGLAGRQETQYF. The CDR3 DNA follows: TGCAGTGCCGGTGGTTTAGCGGGAAGGCAGGAGACCCAGTACTTC. The chain carries TRBV20-1 and TRBJ2-5, with 8 bases fitting TRBD2. The CDR3 consists of 15 residues. V lost 6 bases, J lost 5 bases, and 14 bases stayed unmatched. Germline CDR1 and CDR2: DFQATT and SNEGSKA (reference sequence).

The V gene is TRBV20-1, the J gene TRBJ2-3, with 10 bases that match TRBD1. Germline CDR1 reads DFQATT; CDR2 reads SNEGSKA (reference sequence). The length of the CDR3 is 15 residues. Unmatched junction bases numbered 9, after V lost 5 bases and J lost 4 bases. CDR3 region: CSASFRTGGSDTQYF. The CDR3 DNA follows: TGCAGTGCTTCTTTCCGGACAGGGGGTTCAGATACGCAGTATTTT.

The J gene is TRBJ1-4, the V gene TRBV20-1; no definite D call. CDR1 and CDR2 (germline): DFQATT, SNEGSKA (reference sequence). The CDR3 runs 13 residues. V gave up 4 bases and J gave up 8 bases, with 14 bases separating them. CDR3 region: CSATPLLPEKLFF. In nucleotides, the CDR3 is TGCAGTGCTACCCCCCTCCTGCCAGAAAAACTGTTTTTT.

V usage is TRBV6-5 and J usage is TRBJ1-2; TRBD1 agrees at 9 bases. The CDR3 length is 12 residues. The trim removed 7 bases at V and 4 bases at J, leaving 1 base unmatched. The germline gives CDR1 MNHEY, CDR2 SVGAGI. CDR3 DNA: TGTGCCAGCAAGACAGGGGGCTATGGCTACACCTTC. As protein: CASKTGGYGYTF.

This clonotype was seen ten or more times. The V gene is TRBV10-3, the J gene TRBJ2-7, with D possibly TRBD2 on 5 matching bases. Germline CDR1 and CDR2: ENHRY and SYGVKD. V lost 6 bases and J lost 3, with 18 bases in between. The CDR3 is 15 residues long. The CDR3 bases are TGTGCCATCAGGGACGGGGTCGGTATGAACTACGAGCAGTACTTC. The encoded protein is CAIRDGVGMNYEQYF.

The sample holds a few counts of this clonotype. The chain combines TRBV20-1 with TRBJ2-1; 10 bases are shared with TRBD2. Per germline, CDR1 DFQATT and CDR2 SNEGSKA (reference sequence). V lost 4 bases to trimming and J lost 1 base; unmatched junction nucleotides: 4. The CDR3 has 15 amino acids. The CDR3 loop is CSAKSSGGSYNEQFF. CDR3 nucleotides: TGCAGTGCTAAGTCTAGCGGGGGATCCTACAATGAGCAGTTCTTC.

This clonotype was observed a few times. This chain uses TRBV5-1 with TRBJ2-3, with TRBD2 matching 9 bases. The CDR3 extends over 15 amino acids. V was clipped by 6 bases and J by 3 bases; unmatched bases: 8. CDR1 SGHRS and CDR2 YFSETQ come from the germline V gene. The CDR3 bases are TGCGCCAGCACAGGCGGGAGGGCGGGGACAGATACGCAGTATTTT. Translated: CASTGGRAGTDTQYF. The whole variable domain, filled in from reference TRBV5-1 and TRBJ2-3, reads KAGVTQTPRYLIKTRGQQVTLSCSPISGHRSVSWYQQTPGQGLQFLFEYFSETQRNKGNFPGRFSGRQFSNSRSEMNVSTLELGDSALYLCASTGGRAGTDTQYFGPGTRLTVL.

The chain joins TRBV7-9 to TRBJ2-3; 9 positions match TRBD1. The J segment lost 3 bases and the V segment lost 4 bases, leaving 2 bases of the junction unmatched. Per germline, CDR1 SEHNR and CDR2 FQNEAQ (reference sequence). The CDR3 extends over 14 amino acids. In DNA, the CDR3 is TGTGCCAGCAGCTCCGGGACAGGGACAGATACGCAGTATTTT. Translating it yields CASSSGTGTDTQYF.

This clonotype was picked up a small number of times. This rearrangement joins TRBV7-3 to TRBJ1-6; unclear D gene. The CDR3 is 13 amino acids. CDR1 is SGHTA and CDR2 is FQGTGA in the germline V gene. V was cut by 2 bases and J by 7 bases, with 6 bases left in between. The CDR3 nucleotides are TGTGCCAGCAGCTTATCGAGGAATTCACCCCTCCACTTT. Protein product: CASSLSRNSPLHF.

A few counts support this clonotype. In DNA form, the CDR3 reads TGCAGTGCTAGCGGAGAGCCTCATGAGCAGTTCTTC. Amino acids: CSASGEPHEQFF. V and J are TRBV20-1 and TRBJ2-1; no firm D call. Germline V lookup: CDR1 DFQATT, CDR2 SNEGSKA (reference sequence). The CDR3 contains 12 residues. The V and J ends lost 3 bases and 8 bases respectively, with 11 bases between them.

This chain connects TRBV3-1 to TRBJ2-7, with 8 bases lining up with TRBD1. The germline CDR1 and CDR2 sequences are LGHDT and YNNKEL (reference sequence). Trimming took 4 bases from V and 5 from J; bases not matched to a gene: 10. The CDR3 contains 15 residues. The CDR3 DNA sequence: TGTGCCAGCAGCCGCCTAGGGACAGGAACCCACGAGCAGTACTTC. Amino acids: CASSRLGTGTHEQYF.

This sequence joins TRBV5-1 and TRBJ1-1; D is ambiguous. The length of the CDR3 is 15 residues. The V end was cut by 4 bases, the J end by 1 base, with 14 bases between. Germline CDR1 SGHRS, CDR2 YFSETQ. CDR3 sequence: CASSPVVVRNTEAFF. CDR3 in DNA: TGCGCCAGCAGCCCAGTAGTGGTCCGGAACACTGAAGCTTTCTTT.

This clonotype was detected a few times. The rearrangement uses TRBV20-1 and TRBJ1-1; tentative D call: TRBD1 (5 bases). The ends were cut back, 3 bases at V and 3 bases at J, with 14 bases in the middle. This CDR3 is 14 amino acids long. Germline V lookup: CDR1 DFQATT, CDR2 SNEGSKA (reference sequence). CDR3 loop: CSASTGGLDTEAFF. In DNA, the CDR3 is TGCAGTGCTAGCACAGGCGGGTTGGACACTGAAGCTTTCTTT.

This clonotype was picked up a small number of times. CDR3 protein: CASSRPTGVTDTQYF. CDR3 nucleotides: TGCGCCAGCAGCCGACCGACAGGGGTGACAGATACGCAGTATTTT. The chain combines TRBV5-1 with TRBJ2-3; 8 positions agree with TRBD1. CDR1 and CDR2 (germline): SGHRS, YFSETQ. Losses at the gene ends were 4 bases for V and 3 bases for J; bases not matched to a gene: 7. The CDR3 is made up of 15 amino acids.

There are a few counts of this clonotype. The CDR3 region is CASSPTSYSPEQYF. The DNA for the CDR3 is TGTGCCAGCAGCCCGACTAGTTACAGCCCCGAGCAGTACTTC. V gene TRBV3-1 combines with J gene TRBJ2-7, with D possibly being TRBD2 (6 bases). V lost 4 bases and J lost 6, with 16 bases in between. The germline V gene encodes CDR1 LGHDT and CDR2 YNNKEL (reference sequence). The CDR3 sequence is 14 residues long.

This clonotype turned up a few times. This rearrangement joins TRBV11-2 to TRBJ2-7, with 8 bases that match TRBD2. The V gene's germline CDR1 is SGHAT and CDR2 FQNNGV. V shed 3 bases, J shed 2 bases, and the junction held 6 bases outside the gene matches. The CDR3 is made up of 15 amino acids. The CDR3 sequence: CASSFQGAGAYEQYF. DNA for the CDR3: TGTGCCAGCAGCTTCCAGGGAGCGGGGGCCTACGAGCAGTACTTC.

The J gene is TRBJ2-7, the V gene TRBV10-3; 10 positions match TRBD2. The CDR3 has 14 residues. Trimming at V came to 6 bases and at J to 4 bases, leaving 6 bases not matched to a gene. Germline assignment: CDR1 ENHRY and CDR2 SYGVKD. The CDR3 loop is CAIRDTSGVYEQYF. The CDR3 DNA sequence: TGTGCCATCAGGGACACTAGCGGGGTATACGAGCAGTACTTC.

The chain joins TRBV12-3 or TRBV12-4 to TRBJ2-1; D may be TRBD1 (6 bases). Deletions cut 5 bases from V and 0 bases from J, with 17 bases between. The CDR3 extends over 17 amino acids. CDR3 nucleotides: TGTGCCAGCAGTCCGCGGACAGCCCCCAGCTCCTACAATGAGCAGTTCTTC. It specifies CASSPRTAPSSYNEQFF.

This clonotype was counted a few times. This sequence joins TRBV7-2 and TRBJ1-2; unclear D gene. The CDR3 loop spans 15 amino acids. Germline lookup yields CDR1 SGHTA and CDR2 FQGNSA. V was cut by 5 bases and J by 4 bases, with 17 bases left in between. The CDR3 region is CASSQDGSARYGYTF. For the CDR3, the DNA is TGTGCCAGCAGCCAGGACGGATCTGCCCGCTATGGCTACACCTTC.

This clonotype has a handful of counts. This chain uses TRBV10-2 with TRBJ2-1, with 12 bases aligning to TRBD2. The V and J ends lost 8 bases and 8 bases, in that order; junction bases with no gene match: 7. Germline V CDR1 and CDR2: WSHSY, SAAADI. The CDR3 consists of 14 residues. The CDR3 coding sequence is TGCGCCAGCGCGACTAGCGGGAGATTTGATGAGCAGTTCTTC. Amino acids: CASATSGRFDEQFF.

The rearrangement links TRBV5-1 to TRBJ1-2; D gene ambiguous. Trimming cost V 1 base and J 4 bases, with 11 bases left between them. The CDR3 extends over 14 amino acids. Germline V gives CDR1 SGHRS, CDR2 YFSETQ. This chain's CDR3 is CASSLLLGTYGYTF. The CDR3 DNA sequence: TGCGCCAGCAGCTTGTTACTGGGCACCTATGGCTACACCTTC.

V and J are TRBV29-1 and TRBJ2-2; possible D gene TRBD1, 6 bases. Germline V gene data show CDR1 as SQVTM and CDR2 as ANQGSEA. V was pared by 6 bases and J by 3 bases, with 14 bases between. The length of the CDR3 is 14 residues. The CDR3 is CSVILRGDTGELFF. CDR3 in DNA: TGCAGCGTGATACTCAGGGGAGACACCGGGGAGCTGTTTTTT.

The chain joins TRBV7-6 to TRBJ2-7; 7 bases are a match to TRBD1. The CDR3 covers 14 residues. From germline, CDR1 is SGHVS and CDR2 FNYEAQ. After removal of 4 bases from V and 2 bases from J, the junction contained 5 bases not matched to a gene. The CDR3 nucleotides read TGTGCCAGCAGCTATACAGGGGATACCTACGAGCAGTACTTC. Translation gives CASSYTGDTYEQYF.

CDR3 region: CSATPRSSAANYGYTF. CDR3 coding DNA: TGCAGTGCGACTCCCCGGAGTTCCGCCGCTAACTATGGCTACACCTTC. This chain uses TRBV20-1 with TRBJ1-2; no firm D call. Per the germline V gene, CDR1 is DFQATT and CDR2 is SNEGSKA (reference sequence). Trimming shortened V by 6 bases and J by 0 bases, and 20 bases separated the two germline ends. The CDR3 length is 16 residues.

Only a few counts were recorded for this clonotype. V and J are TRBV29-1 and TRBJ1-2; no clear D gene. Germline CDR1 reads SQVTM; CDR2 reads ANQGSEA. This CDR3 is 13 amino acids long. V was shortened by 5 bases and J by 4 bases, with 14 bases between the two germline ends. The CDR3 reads CSVQLNPFYGYTF. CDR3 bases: TGCAGCGTTCAACTGAACCCCTTCTATGGCTACACCTTC.

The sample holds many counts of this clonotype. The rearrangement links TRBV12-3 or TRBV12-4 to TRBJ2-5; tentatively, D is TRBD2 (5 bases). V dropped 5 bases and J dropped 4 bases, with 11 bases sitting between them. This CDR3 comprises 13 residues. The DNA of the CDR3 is TGTGCCAGCAGTCACGACCGGGGAGAGACCCAGTACTTC. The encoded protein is CASSHDRGETQYF.